The T cell receptor beta chain described here comes from a study of glioma-infiltrating T cells. TCR alpha and beta CDR3 regions were amplified from RNA using iRepertoire nested multiplex PCR. TCRdb reanalysed the multiplex PCR reads using MiXCR and keeps one entry per CDR3 protein. The sample lists around 180,000 distinct CDR3 sequences; roughly 45% were seen once. On this clonotype: A single base separates this from a much larger clone, so it may be a read error.

Germline CDR1 is DFQATT and CDR2 is SNEGSKA (reference sequence). This CDR3 is 15 amino acids long. V gave up 1 base and J gave up 2 bases, with 15 bases separating them. This TCR came from a human donor with low-grade glioma or glioblastoma, undergoing nonglioma brain surgery, or in good health (not recorded which). This rearrangement joins TRBV20-1 to TRBJ2-7; possible D gene TRBD2, 6 bases. Sample: glioma tissue, nonneoplastic brain tissue, or PBMCs (not recorded which). The DNA for the CDR3 is TGCAGTGCTAGAGTAAAGGGAGGACCCCCCTACGAGCAGTACTTC. Translated: CSARVKGGPPYEQYF.